One sample yielded the 22 T cell receptor beta chains listed below, sequenced in a study of shared clonotypes between healthy human individuals. Using immunoSEQ multiplex PCR, the repertoire was profiled, and TCRdb retains in-frame clones only, with some absent. The repertoire holds hundreds of thousands of clones, with about 91% as singletons. Cells designated naive CD8 were CD45RO-negative and were positively selected for CCR7, with terminally differentiated effector memory CD45RA+ cells excluded. The source material was naive CD8+ T cells sorted from blood. These receptors all stem from a man younger than 45 in good health.

The chain links TRBV29-1 to TRBJ1-1; tentatively, D is TRBD1 (6 bases). The CDR3 is 17 amino acids. V was shortened by 5 bases and J by 1 base, with 23 bases between the two germline ends. The germline gives CDR1 SQVTM, CDR2 ANQGSEA. CDR3 coding DNA: TGCAGCGTTCCAGGGGAATTGGGGATCGGTGAGAACACTGAAGCTTTCTTT. It translates to CSVPGELGIGENTEAFF.

The chain is built from TRBV15 and TRBJ1-2; D perhaps matches TRBD1 (5 bases). Germline CDR1 and CDR2: LNHNV and YYDKDF (reference sequence). Trimming took off 0 bases at V and 4 bases at J, with 18 bases between the two ends. The CDR3 is made up of 17 amino acids. As DNA, the CDR3 is TGTGCCACCAGCAGAGACTCTGGGGCAGGGAAACTCTATGGCTACACCTTC. It encodes CATSRDSGAGKLYGYTF.

The genes are TRBV21-1 and TRBJ2-3; the table's D call of TRBD1 was not tested on the DNA. TRBV21-1 is noted as a pseudogene. The CDR3 sequence is 15 residues long. The DNA for the CDR3 is TGTGCCAGCACCTGGGGGACGGAAACGGACAGTACGCAGTATTTT. Translating it yields CASTWGTETDSTQYF.

V is TRBV27 and J is TRBJ2-3, with 11 nucleotides matching TRBD1. Germline values: CDR1 MNHEY, CDR2 SMNVEV (reference sequence). J was trimmed by 2 bases and V by 3 bases; bases with no gene match: 7. The CDR3 contains 17 residues. Here the CDR3 DNA reads TGTGCCAGCAGTTTGCTCGGGACAGGGGGGAACACAGATACGCAGTATTTT. Translated, it gives CASSLLGTGGNTDTQYF.

Concerning this clone: In the same sample, other DNA sequences code for this CDR3. The chain has TRBV7-9 and TRBJ2-1; the D gene is possibly TRBD2 (6 bases). The CDR3 sequence is 11 residues long. Trimming left V 1 base short and J 13 bases short, with 8 bases between. In germline, CDR1 is SEHNR, CDR2 FQNEAQ (reference sequence). Here the CDR3 reads CASSLGREQFF. The CDR3 bases are TGTGCCAGCAGCTTAGGGAGGGAACAGTTCTTC.

This chain joins TRBV29-1 and TRBJ2-7; 8 positions agree with TRBD1. The CDR3 covers 17 residues. Germline assignment: CDR1 SQVTM and CDR2 ANQGSEA. Trimming took 3 bases from V and 2 from J; bases not matched to a gene: 15. CDR3: CSVESMGDTTGAYEQYF. The CDR3 DNA follows: TGCAGCGTTGAGAGCATGGGAGACACGACAGGGGCCTACGAGCAGTACTTC.

This chain uses TRBV4-1 with TRBJ1-5; D not resolved. The V and J ends lost 5 bases and 0 bases respectively, with 8 bases between them. CDR1 and CDR2 from the germline V gene are MGHRA and YSYEKL. This CDR3 region has 14 residues. The CDR3 bases are TGCGCCAGCAGCACAATTCCTAGCAATCAGCCCCAGCATTTT. Its protein product is CASSTIPSNQPQHF.

This clone was detected once. The chain combines TRBV4-3 with TRBJ1-5; TRBD1 matches at 8 bases. The trim removed 4 bases at V and 5 bases at J, leaving 7 bases unmatched. CDR1 is LGHNA, CDR2 YSLEER, per germline. This CDR3 is built from 15 residues. For the CDR3, the DNA is TGCGCCAGCAGCCGCGACGGGACAGGAGATCAGCCCCAGCATTTT. It translates to CASSRDGTGDQPQHF.

The V gene is TRBV15, the J gene TRBJ2-2; D perhaps matches TRBD1 (5 bases). Germline V gene sequence: CDR1 LNHNV, CDR2 YYDKDF (reference sequence). The CDR3 has 16 residues. The germline V and J ends were trimmed by 0 bases and 4 bases, with 12 bases remaining between them. Here the CDR3 reads CATSRDIGASTGELFF. The CDR3, as DNA: TGTGCCACCAGCAGAGATATTGGGGCTAGCACCGGGGAGCTGTTTTTT.

V is TRBV19 and J is TRBJ2-2; D is ambiguous. The V gene's germline CDR1 is LNHDA and CDR2 SQIVND (reference sequence). V shed 1 base and J shed 7 bases, with 7 bases lying between them. The CDR3 spans 13 residues. The CDR3 nucleotides read TGTGCCAGTAGTATAGCCCAGATCGGGGAGCTGTTTTTT. Protein product: CASSIAQIGELFF.

The rearrangement joins TRBV5-1 to TRBJ2-5; 7 bases map to TRBD1. Germline CDR1 and CDR2: SGHRS and YFSETQ. Losses at the gene ends were 3 bases for V and 5 bases for J; bases not matched to a gene: 7. CDR3 size: 14 residues. The CDR3 coding sequence is TGCGCCAGCAGCTGGACGACAGGGCTTGAGACCCAGTACTTC. Translated: CASSWTTGLETQYF.

V usage is TRBV9 and J usage is TRBJ2-1, with 10 nucleotides matching TRBD2. Trimming took 0 bases from V and 8 from J; bases not matched to a gene: 14. The CDR3 totals 18 residues. Per germline, CDR1 SGDLS and CDR2 YYNGEE. DNA for the CDR3: TGTGCCAGCAGCGTAGCTAGCGGGAGTAGTTTTGGTATCGATGAGCAGTTCTTC. Encoded protein: CASSVASGSSFGIDEQFF. The full variable domain, its missing parts supplied by reference TRBV9 and TRBJ2-1, is DSGVTQTPKHLITATGQRVTLRCSPRSGDLSVYWYQQSLDQGLQFLIQYYNGEERAKGNILERFSAQQFPDLHSELNLSSLELGDSALYFCASSVASGSSFGIDEQFFGPGTRLTVL.

The chain has TRBV7-2 and TRBJ2-1, with D possibly matching TRBD1 (5 bases). CDR1 SGHTA and CDR2 FQGNSA come from the germline V gene. The germline V and J ends were trimmed by 0 bases and 10 bases, with 10 bases remaining between them. The CDR3 contains 13 residues. The CDR3 region is CASSLAPRQEQFF. CDR3 DNA: TGTGCCAGCAGCTTAGCGCCCCGACAGGAGCAGTTCTTC.

V gene TRBV18 combines with J gene TRBJ2-7; no definite D call. V was cut by 1 base and J by 3 bases, with 1 base left in between. Per germline, CDR1 KGHSH and CDR2 LQKENI. The CDR3 totals 11 residues. In DNA, the CDR3 is TGTGCCAGCTCACCACACTACGAGCAGTACTTC. This codes for CASSPHYEQYF.

This chain uses TRBV7-9 with TRBJ2-1, with 7 bases identical to TRBD2. This CDR3 contains 18 residues. V was clipped by 6 bases and J by 4 bases; unmatched bases: 18. The germline V gene encodes CDR1 SEHNR and CDR2 FQNEAQ (reference sequence). The CDR3 sequence is CASRDSGGEGLIYNEQFF. The CDR3 coding sequence is TGTGCCAGCAGGGATAGCGGAGGGGAGGGGTTAATATACAATGAGCAGTTCTTC.

V is TRBV7-9 and J is TRBJ2-7, with D tentatively TRBD2 (6 bases). CDR1 is SEHNR and CDR2 is FQNEAQ in the germline V gene (reference sequence). The CDR3 sequence is 15 residues long. V shed 5 bases and J shed 3 bases, with 17 bases lying between them. The CDR3 DNA sequence: TGTGCCAGCAGCCAATCCCGGGACTCTCTCTACGAGCAGTACTTC. It is translated as CASSQSRDSLYEQYF.

About this clone itself: This CDR3 is also generated by other DNA sequences in the sample. This chain connects TRBV27 to TRBJ2-7, with TRBD2 identical over 7 bases. V lost 6 bases, J lost 2 bases, and 1 base stayed unmatched. Germline lookup yields CDR1 MNHEY and CDR2 SMNVEV (reference sequence). The CDR3 has 12 residues. The CDR3 DNA is TGTGCCAGCAGGGGGGGGGCCTACGAGCAGTACTTC. This encodes CASRGGAYEQYF.

The gene calls are TRBV9 and TRBJ2-6; no firm D call. The V end was cut by 4 bases, the J end by 1 base, with 6 bases between. Germline values: CDR1 SGDLS, CDR2 YYNGEE. CDR3 length: 14 amino acids. The CDR3 spells CASSSGSGANVLTF. CDR3 in DNA: TGTGCCAGCAGCTCCGGGTCTGGGGCCAACGTCCTGACTTTC.

This rearrangement joins TRBV27 to TRBJ2-1; TRBD2 matches at 9 bases. The CDR3 has 16 amino acids. V was clipped by 0 bases and J by 8 bases; unmatched bases: 8. Germline V lookup: CDR1 MNHEY, CDR2 SMNVEV (reference sequence). CDR3 nucleotide sequence: TGTGCCAGCAGTTTATCAGTCGGCGGGAGGGCCCATGAGCAGTTCTTC. It encodes CASSLSVGGRAHEQFF.

The rearrangement links TRBV10-2 to TRBJ2-1; no definite D call. This CDR3 region has 13 residues. Per germline, CDR1 WSHSY and CDR2 SAAADI. V was pared by 7 bases and J by 5 bases, with 12 bases between. Written as DNA, the CDR3 is TGCGCCAGCAATGGCTTGGGGAACAATGAGCAGTTCTTC. Its protein is CASNGLGNNEQFF.

Comment on this clone: The sample holds other DNA sequences that translate to the same CDR3. The genes are TRBV9 and TRBJ2-1, with unresolved D. Trimming removed 3 bases at V and 10 bases at J, with 2 bases between. This CDR3 spans 9 amino acids. CDR1 SGDLS and CDR2 YYNGEE come from the germline V gene. CDR3 sequence (DNA): TGTGCCAGCAGCGCCGAGCAGTTCTTC. Translated: CASSAEQFF.

A single count supports this clone. The rearrangement uses TRBV27 and TRBJ2-7; D unclear. The CDR3 runs to 15 residues. The V gene lost 6 bases and the J gene lost 3 bases, with 18 bases spanning the gap. Germline V CDR1 and CDR2: MNHEY, SMNVEV (reference sequence). CDR3 amino acids: CASREKRIPYYEQYF. The CDR3, as DNA: TGTGCCAGCAGAGAAAAAAGGATACCCTACTACGAGCAGTACTTC.